These 21 T cell receptor beta chains originate from one sample sequenced in a study of cytomegalovirus exposure and HLA in healthy donors. Some clones are missing from TCRdb's copy, which holds only in-frame ones; the method was immunoSEQ multiplex PCR. This table has hundreds of thousands of clones, 86% appearing once. The source material was PBMCs. All receptors come from a young woman in good health and CMV-seronegative.

The chain is built from TRBV27 and TRBJ1-2, with D perhaps TRBD1 (5 bases). The CDR3 loop spans 13 amino acids. V shed 10 bases and J shed 7 bases, with 19 bases lying between them. In germline, CDR1 is MNHEY, CDR2 SMNVEV (reference sequence). The CDR3 nucleotides are TGTGCCACCACCCCCGGCAGGGCTTCTGGCTACACCTTC. It yields the protein CATTPGRASGYTF.

J is TRBJ2-5 and V is TRBV4-2; 10 bases are a match to TRBD2. V shed 0 bases and J 2 bases; nucleotides not matched to a gene: 9. The length of the CDR3 is 18 residues. Germline CDR1 is LGHNA and CDR2 is YNFKEQ. The CDR3 nucleotides are TGTGCCAGCAGCCAAGATGGGTTAGCGGGAGGTGGACAAGAGACCCAGTACTTC. Its protein product is CASSQDGLAGGGQETQYF.

This sequence joins TRBV10-2 and TRBJ1-3, with D uncertain. The CDR3 runs 14 residues. Looked up from germline, CDR1 is WSHSY and CDR2 is SAAADI. Trimming shortened V by 7 bases and J by 2 bases, and 12 bases separated the two germline ends. The DNA for the CDR3 is TGCGCCAGCAAAGAAGCGGGTACTGGAAACACCATATATTTT. It translates to CASKEAGTGNTIYF.

V gene TRBV7-9 combines with J gene TRBJ1-2; 11 positions match TRBD1. The germline CDR1 and CDR2 sequences are SEHNR and FQNEAQ (reference sequence). The CDR3 is 17 residues long. V was pared by 6 bases and J by 6 bases, with 15 bases of the junction left unmatched. The CDR3: CASRQRRTGGASDGYTF. DNA for the CDR3: TGTGCCAGCAGGCAACGGAGGACAGGGGGCGCGTCTGATGGCTACACCTTC.

This clone was recorded a few times. V and J are TRBV6-4 and TRBJ1-1, with TRBD1 matching 10 bases. The CDR3 has 17 amino acids. Germline V gene data show CDR1 as MRHNA and CDR2 as SNTAGT. V lost 2 bases to trimming and J lost 1 base; unmatched junction nucleotides: 7. Here the CDR3 DNA reads TGTGCCAGCAGTGACCCGACAGGGGGCGAGGGGAACACTGAAGCTTTCTTT. Encoded protein: CASSDPTGGEGNTEAFF.

The V gene is TRBV27, the J gene TRBJ1-6; a weak D match, TRBD1 (6 bases). The germline gives CDR1 MNHEY, CDR2 SMNVEV (reference sequence). There are 14 residues in the CDR3. V was clipped by 5 bases and J by 5 bases, with 10 bases between them. The CDR3 sequence is CASSPGQDNSPLHF. Written as DNA, the CDR3 is TGTGCCAGCAGTCCGGGACAAGATAATTCACCCCTCCACTTT.

This clone was counted only a few times. Additional DNA sequences in this sample encode the identical CDR3. This chain joins TRBV25-1 and TRBJ1-5, with 8 bases that match TRBD1. The junction had 8 bases not matched to a gene; V was cut back by 6 bases and J by 7 bases. The germline V gene has CDR1 MGHDK and CDR2 SYGVNS. The CDR3 extends over 14 amino acids. The DNA for the CDR3 is TGTGCCAGCAGCCCCGGACAGGGTGGCCAGCCCCAGCATTTT. Its protein is CASSPGQGGQPQHF.

This chain links TRBV28 with TRBJ1-1; the D gene is possibly TRBD1 (6 bases). Germline-derived CDR1 and CDR2 are MDHEN and SYDVKM. This CDR3 is 16 amino acids long. With 5 bases removed from V and 2 bases from J, the gap between germline ends came to 18 bases. CDR3 region: CASSLIYREFNTEAFF. CDR3 nucleotide sequence: TGTGCCAGCAGTCTCATATACAGGGAGTTTAACACTGAAGCTTTCTTT.

The J gene is TRBJ2-2, the V gene TRBV4-1, with D possibly matching TRBD1 (8 bases). CDR1 and CDR2 (germline): MGHRA, YSYEKL. CDR3 length equals 17 residues. The germline V and J ends were trimmed by 2 bases and 5 bases, with 18 bases remaining between them. CDR3 in amino acids: CASSQRGGQGATGELFF. The CDR3 coding sequence is TGCGCCAGCAGCCAAAGGGGAGGGCAGGGGGCAACCGGGGAGCTGTTTTTT.

This clone has only a few counts. The chain couples TRBV7-9 to TRBJ2-7; 7 bases fit TRBD2. Germline V gene data show CDR1 as SEHNR and CDR2 as FQNEAQ (reference sequence). Trimming took 5 bases from V and 3 from J; bases not matched to a gene: 7. The CDR3 runs 14 residues. The CDR3, as DNA: TGTGCCAGCAGCCAAAGCGGGATGGACTACGAGCAGTACTTC. Protein sequence: CASSQSGMDYEQYF.

This clone was detected only once. This chain uses TRBV10-3 with TRBJ1-4, with D possibly matching TRBD1 (5 bases). The CDR3 length is 13 residues. V was trimmed by 0 bases and J by 7 bases, leaving 6 bases between them. Germline values: CDR1 ENHRY, CDR2 SYGVKD. CDR3 in amino acids: CAISESGGEKLFF. CDR3 DNA: TGTGCCATCAGTGAGTCCGGGGGTGAAAAACTGTTTTTT.

The chain has TRBV27 and TRBJ2-3; 9 bases align to TRBD2. CDR1 is MNHEY, CDR2 SMNVEV, per germline (reference sequence). The CDR3 length is 17 residues. V shed 3 bases and J 7 bases; nucleotides not matched to a gene: 14. The CDR3 loop reads CASSFQLAGGASHTQYF. The CDR3 DNA reads as TGTGCCAGCAGTTTTCAGCTGGCGGGAGGGGCTAGCCATACGCAGTATTTT.

The chain carries TRBV28 and TRBJ2-7, with TRBD2 matching over 8 bases. The V and J ends lost 6 bases and 3 bases, in that order; junction bases with no gene match: 7. The CDR3 has 14 residues. Germline V gene lookup returns CDR1 MDHEN and CDR2 SYDVKM. The DNA for the CDR3 is TGTGCCAGCAGCCCCGAGCGGGAGATCTACGAGCAGTACTTC. This codes for CASSPEREIYEQYF.

The chain combines TRBV5-1 with TRBJ2-5, with TRBD1 matching 8 bases. V lost 7 bases, J lost 4 bases, and 6 bases stayed unmatched. The CDR3 contains 13 residues. The germline gives CDR1 SGHRS, CDR2 YFSETQ. In DNA, the CDR3 is TGCGCCAGCCTACCAGGGGGCGGAGAGACCCAGTACTTC. Its translation is CASLPGGGETQYF.

The chain combines TRBV4-1 with TRBJ2-7; TRBD2 might be the D (6 bases). V was shortened by 3 bases and J by 2 bases, with 11 bases between the two germline ends. The CDR3 is 14 residues long. CDR1 and CDR2 from the germline V gene are MGHRA and YSYEKL. CDR3 sequence reads: CASSHGGATYEQYF. In DNA form, the CDR3 reads TGCGCCAGCAGCCATGGCGGGGCAACCTACGAGCAGTACTTC.

In the case of this clone: The same CDR3 also results from other DNA sequences found in this sample. This chain uses TRBV4-1 with TRBJ2-7; D call uncertain. V was pared by 1 base and J by 3 bases, with 10 bases between. The CDR3 has 14 residues. Germline CDR1 MGHRA, CDR2 YSYEKL. CDR3 loop: CASSQAPGSYEQYF. CDR3 DNA sequence: TGCGCCAGCAGCCAAGCCCCAGGAAGCTACGAGCAGTACTTC.

V is TRBV18 and J is TRBJ2-7, with D maybe TRBD2 (6 bases). The CDR3 contains 15 residues. CDR1 KGHSH and CDR2 LQKENI come from the germline V gene. V was clipped by 3 bases and J by 4 bases, with 16 bases between them. The CDR3 bases are TGTGCCAGCTCACCCCGGAGGGGTCCCTGGTACGAGCAGTACTTC. Protein product: CASSPRRGPWYEQYF.

Note on this clone: The sample has other DNA sequences that encode this CDR3 too. The chain carries TRBV27 and TRBJ2-2; D unresolved. Germline CDR1 reads MNHEY; CDR2 reads SMNVEV (reference sequence). This CDR3 is 12 amino acids long. V was shortened by 3 bases and J by 6 bases, with 5 bases between the two germline ends. The CDR3 region is CASSFRAGELFF. DNA of the CDR3: TGTGCCAGCAGTTTCCGAGCCGGGGAGCTGTTTTTT.

The V call is TRBV6-4, the J call TRBJ2-7; TRBD2 might be the D (5 bases). CDR3 length equals 15 residues. Trimming took 3 bases from V and 3 from J, leaving 15 bases between them. CDR1 and CDR2 (germline): MRHNA, SNTAGT. CDR3 protein: CASSEVYGGGYEQYF. The CDR3, as DNA: TGTGCCAGCAGTGAGGTGTACGGAGGTGGCTACGAGCAGTACTTC.

The chain employs TRBV7-9 and TRBJ2-7; D remains unclear. Germline-derived CDR1 and CDR2 are SEHNR and FQNEAQ (reference sequence). V shed 1 base and J shed 3 bases, with 22 bases lying between them. The CDR3 sequence is 18 residues long. The CDR3 sequence is CASSLERDAAPRLYEQYF. CDR3 DNA sequence: TGTGCCAGCAGCTTAGAACGAGATGCGGCCCCACGACTCTACGAGCAGTACTTC.

The V and J genes are TRBV4-1 and TRBJ2-7; D remains unclear. The V gene lost 6 bases and the J gene lost 3 bases, with 15 bases spanning the gap. Germline V gene data show CDR1 as MGHRA and CDR2 as YSYEKL. The CDR3 has 14 residues. This chain's CDR3 is CASRPADGLYEQYF. CDR3 DNA sequence: TGCGCCAGCAGACCGGCCGATGGGCTCTACGAGCAGTACTTC.